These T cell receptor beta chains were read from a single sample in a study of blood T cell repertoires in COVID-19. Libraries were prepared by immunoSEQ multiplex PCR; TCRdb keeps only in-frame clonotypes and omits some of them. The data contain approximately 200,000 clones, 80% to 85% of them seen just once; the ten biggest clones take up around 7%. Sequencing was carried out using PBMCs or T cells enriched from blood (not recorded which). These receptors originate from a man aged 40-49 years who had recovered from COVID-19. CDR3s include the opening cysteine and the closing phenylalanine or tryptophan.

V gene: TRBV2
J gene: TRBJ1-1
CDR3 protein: CASTLGGNTEAFF

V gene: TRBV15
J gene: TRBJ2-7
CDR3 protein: CATSRDYQEAYEQYF

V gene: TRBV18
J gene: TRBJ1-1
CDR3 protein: CASSRRGVGTEAFF

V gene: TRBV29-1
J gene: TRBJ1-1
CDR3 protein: CSAQQQGGHTEAFF

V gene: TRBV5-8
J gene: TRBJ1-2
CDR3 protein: CASSLRQGASFGYGYTF

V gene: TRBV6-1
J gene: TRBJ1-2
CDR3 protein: CASSERQNYGYTF

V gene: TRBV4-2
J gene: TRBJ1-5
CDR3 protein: CATSVGQGANQPQHF

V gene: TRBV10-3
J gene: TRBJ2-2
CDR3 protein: CAITETGELFF

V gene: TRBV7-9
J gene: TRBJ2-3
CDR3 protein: CASSHRGRGGTDTQYF

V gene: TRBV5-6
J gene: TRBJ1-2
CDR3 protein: CASSLVEFGGYGYTF

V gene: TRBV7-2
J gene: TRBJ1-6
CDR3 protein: CASSFKTGSQHSPLHF

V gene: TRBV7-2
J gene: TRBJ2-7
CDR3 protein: CASSLAWDSYEQYF

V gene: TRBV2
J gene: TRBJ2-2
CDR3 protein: CASSEHGKGATGELFF

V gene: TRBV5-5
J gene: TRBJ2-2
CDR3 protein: CASSLVSGGLPPGELFF

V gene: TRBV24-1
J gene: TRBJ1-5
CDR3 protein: CATSPTGSQPQHF

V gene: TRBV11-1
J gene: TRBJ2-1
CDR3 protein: CASRRRDRGRGDEQFF

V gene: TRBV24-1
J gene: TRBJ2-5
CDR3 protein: CATGVSGKEDQYF

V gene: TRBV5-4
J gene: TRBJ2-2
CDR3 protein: CASSFLGLAVRTAGELFF

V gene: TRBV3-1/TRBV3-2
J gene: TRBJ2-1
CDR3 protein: CASTMQGASYNEQFF

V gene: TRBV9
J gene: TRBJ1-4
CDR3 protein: CASSATGGSEKLFF

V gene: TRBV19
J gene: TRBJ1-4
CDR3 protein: CASSTLSGVPNEKLFF

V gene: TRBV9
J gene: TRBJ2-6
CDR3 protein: CASSGQGASGANVLTF

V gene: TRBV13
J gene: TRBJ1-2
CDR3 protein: CASSFWFRDRLTNYGYTF

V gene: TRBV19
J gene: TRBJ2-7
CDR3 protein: CASSIEGEGGKQYF

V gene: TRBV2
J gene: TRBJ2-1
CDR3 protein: CASSGVGLALNEQFF

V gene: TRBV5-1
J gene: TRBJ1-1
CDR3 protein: CASSLDRVATEAFF

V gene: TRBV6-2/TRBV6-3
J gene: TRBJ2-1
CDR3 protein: CASSYLRTGEYGNEQFF

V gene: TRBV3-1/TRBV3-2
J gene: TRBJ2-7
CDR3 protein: CASSQTLLSYEQYF

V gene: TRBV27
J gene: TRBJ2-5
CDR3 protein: CASKTGETQYF

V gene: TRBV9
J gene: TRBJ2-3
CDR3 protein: CASSVAPRRGLTDTQYF

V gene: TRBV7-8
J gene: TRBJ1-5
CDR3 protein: CASSQDRGFNQPQHF

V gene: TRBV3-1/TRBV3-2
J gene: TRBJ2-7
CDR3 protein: CASSQGPYEQYF

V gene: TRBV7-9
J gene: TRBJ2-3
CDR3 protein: CASSFGAETDTQYF

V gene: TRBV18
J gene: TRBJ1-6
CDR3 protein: CASSQGTAHSPLHF

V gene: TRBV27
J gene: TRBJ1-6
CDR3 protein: CASSFRRSSSYNSPLHF

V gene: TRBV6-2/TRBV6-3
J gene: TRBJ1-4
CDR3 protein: CASSEVRGKEKLFF

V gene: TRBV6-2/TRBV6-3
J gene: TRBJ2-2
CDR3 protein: CASSLPGHENTGELFF

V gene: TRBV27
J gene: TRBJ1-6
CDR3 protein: CASSARQTWDSPLHF

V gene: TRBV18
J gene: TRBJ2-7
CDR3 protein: CASSPGQASLYEQYF

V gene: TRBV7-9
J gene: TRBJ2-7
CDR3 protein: CTSRPGTSRTYEQYF